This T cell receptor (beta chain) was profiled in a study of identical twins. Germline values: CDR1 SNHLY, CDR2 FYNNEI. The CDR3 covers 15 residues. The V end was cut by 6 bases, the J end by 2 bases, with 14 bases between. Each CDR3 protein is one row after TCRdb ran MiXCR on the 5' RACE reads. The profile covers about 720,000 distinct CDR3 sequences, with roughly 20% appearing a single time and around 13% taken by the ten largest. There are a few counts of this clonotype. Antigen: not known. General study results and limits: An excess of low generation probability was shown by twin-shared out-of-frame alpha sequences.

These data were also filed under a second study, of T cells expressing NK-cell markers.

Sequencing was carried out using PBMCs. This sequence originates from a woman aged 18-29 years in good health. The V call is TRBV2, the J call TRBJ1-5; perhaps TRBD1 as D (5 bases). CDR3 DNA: TGTGCCAGCAGGACGGGGGGGTACGGCAATCAGCCCCAGCATTTT. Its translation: CASRTGGYGNQPQHF.